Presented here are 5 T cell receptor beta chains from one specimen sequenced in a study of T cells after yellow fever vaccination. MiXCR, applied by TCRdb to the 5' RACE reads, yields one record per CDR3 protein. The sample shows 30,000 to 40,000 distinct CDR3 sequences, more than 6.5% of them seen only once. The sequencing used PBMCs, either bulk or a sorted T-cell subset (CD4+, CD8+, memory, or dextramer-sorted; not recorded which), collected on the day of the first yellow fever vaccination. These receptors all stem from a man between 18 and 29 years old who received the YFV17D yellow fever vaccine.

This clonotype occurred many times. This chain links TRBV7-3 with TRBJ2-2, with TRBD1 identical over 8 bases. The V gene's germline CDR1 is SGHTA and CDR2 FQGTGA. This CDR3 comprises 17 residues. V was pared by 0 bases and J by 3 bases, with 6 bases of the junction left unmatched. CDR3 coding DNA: TGTGCCAGCAGCTTAACGCCGGACAGGGCTTACACCGGGGAGCTGTTTTTT. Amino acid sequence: CASSLTPDRAYTGELFF. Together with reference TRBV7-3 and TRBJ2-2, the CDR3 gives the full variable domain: GAGVSQTPSNKVTEKGKYVELRCDPISGHTALYWYRQSLGQGPEFLIYFQGTGAADDSGLPNDRFFAVRPEGSVSTLKIQRTERGDSAVYLCASSLTPDRAYTGELFFGEGSRLTVL.

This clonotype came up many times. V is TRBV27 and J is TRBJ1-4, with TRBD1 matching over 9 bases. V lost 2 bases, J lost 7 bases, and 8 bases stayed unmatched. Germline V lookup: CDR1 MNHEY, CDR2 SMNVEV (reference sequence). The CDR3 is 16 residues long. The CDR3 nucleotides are TGTGCCAGCAGTTTAATCCGGGACAGGGAACGTGAAAAACTGTTTTTT. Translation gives CASSLIRDREREKLFF.

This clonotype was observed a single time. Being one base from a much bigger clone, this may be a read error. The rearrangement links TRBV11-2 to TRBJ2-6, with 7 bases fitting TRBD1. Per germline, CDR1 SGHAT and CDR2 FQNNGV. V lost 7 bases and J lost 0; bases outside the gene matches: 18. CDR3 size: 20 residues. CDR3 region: CASIEGSYGTAISGANVLTF. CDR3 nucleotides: TGTGCCAGCATCGAAGGCAGTTACGGGACAGCCATCTCTGGGGCCAACGTCCTGACTTTC.

The CDR3 sequence: CSASLSPTGGDGYTF. Written as DNA, the CDR3 is TGCAGTGCTAGCCTATCTCCTACAGGGGGGGACGGCTACACCTTC. The chain combines TRBV20-1 with TRBJ1-2, with 8 bases fitting TRBD1. The J segment lost 8 bases and the V segment lost 3 bases, leaving 14 bases of the junction unmatched. Germline values: CDR1 DFQATT, CDR2 SNEGSKA (reference sequence). This CDR3 is 15 amino acids long.

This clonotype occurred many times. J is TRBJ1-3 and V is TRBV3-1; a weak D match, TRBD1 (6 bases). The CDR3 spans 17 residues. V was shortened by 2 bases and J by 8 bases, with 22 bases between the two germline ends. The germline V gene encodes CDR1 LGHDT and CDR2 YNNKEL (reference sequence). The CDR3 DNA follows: TGTGCCAGCAGCCAACGTTTTTCATATACAGGGTTGTACACCATATATTTT. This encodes CASSQRFSYTGLYTIYF.